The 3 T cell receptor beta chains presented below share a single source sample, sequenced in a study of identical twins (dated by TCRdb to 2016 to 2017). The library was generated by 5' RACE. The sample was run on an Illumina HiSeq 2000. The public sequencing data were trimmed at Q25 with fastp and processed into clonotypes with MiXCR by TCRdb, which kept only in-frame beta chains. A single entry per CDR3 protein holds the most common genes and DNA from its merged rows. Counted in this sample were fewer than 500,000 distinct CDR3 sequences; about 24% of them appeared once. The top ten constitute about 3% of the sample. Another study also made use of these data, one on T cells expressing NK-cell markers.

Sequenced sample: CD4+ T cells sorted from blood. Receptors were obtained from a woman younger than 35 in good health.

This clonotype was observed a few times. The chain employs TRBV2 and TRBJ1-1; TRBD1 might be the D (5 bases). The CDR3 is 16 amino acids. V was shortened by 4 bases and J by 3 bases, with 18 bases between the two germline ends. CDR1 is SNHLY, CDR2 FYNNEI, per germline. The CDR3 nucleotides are TGTGCCAGCAGTGCACCTGAGGGTCGGGGCCACACTGAAGCTTTCTTT. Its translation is CASSAPEGRGHTEAFF. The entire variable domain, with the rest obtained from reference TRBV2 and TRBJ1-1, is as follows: EPEVTQTPSHQVTQMGQEVILRCVPISNHLYFYWYRQILGQKVEFLVSFYNNEISEKSEIFDDQFSVERPDGSNFTLKIRSTKLEDSAMYFCASSAPEGRGHTEAFFGQGTRLTVV.

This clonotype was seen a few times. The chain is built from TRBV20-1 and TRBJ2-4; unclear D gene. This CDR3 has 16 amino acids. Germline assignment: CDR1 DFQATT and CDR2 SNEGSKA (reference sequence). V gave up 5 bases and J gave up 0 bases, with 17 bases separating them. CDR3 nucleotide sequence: TGCAGTGCTGCCCACCCCACTGAACTAGCCAAAAACATTCAGTACTTC. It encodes CSAAHPTELAKNIQYF.

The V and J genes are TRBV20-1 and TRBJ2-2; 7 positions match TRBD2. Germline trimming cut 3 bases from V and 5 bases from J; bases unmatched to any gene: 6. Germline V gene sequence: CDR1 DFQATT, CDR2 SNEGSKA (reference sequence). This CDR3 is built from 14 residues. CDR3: CSASGGRETGELFF. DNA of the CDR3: TGCAGTGCTAGTGGCGGGAGAGAGACCGGGGAGCTGTTTTTT.